The clone carrying this T cell receptor beta chain occurred a few times. This entry is derived from a study of early T cells in non-severe SARS-CoV-2 infection. Individual cDNA molecules were tagged with unique molecular identifiers, the study reported. From the 5' RACE reads, TCRdb called clonotypes with MiXCR, one entry per CDR3 protein. The table lists 35,000 to 55,000 distinct CDR3 sequences, about 5.7% of them singletons. CDR1 MGHRA and CDR2 YSYEKL come from the germline V gene. V dropped 4 bases and J dropped 2 bases, with 8 bases sitting between them. The CDR3 has 13 amino acids. The origin of this receptor is an adult who was a healthcare worker with PCR-confirmed SARS-CoV-2 infection or an uninfected control (not recorded which). The sample consisted of whole blood, taken at baseline. The rearrangement joins TRBV4-1 to TRBJ2-5, with a weak D call TRBD1 (6 bases). The DNA for the CDR3 is TGCGCCAGCAGCCGGGACAATCAAGAGACCCAGTACTTC. Protein sequence: CASSRDNQETQYF.